These 27 T cell receptor beta chains were all obtained from the same sample, sequenced in a study of shared clonotypes between healthy human individuals. Libraries were prepared by immunoSEQ multiplex PCR; TCRdb keeps only in-frame clonotypes and omits some of them. The data contain approximately 640,000 clones, less than 80% of them singletons. Sequencing was performed on memory CD4+ T cells sorted from blood. The subset is: CD45RA-negative fraction. Receptor source: a woman aged 30 to 39 in good health.

The chain joins TRBV23-1 to TRBJ2-1; D unresolved. TRBV23-1 is assigned to the ORF class and has an uncertain function. V was shortened by 0 bases and J by 6 bases, with 9 bases between the two germline ends. This CDR3 comprises 14 residues. CDR3 protein: CASSQSPVRNEQFF. For the CDR3, the DNA is TGCGCCAGCAGTCAATCCCCAGTCCGCAATGAGCAGTTCTTC.

This clone was counted a few times. The chain uses TRBV9 and TRBJ1-2; no clear D gene. Trimming removed 0 bases at V and 2 bases at J, with 8 bases between. The germline gives CDR1 SGDLS, CDR2 YYNGEE. CDR3 length: 14 amino acids. The CDR3 sequence is CASSVGVGNYGYTF. CDR3 in DNA: TGTGCCAGCAGCGTAGGGGTGGGGAACTATGGCTACACCTTC.

V and J are TRBV5-6 and TRBJ2-5; TRBD2 matches at 7 bases. This CDR3 comprises 14 residues. Germline loops: CDR1 SGHDT, CDR2 YYEEEE. V lost 1 base to trimming and J lost 5 bases; unmatched junction nucleotides: 5. The CDR3 DNA is TGTGCCAGCAGCTTGAGTGGCGGGAGTGAGACCCAGTACTTC. Amino acid sequence: CASSLSGGSETQYF.

This sequence joins TRBV2 and TRBJ2-5; the D is unclear. Trimming shortened V by 6 bases and J by 1 base, and 12 bases separated the two germline ends. The CDR3 loop spans 14 amino acids. The germline V gene encodes CDR1 SNHLY and CDR2 FYNNEI. CDR3 sequence (DNA): TGTGCCAGCAGCCGCGTTCTTTCCCAAGAGACCCAGTACTTC. Translated: CASSRVLSQETQYF.

This clone has a handful of counts. DNA for the CDR3: TGTGCCAGCAGTGATCCGGCAGTCGAAGGCTACACCTTC. Translation: CASSDPAVEGYTF. V and J are TRBV2 and TRBJ1-2; D not resolved. With 3 bases removed from V and 8 bases from J, the gap between germline ends came to 13 bases. CDR3 size: 13 residues. Germline CDR1 SNHLY, CDR2 FYNNEI. Filled out from reference TRBV2 and TRBJ1-2, the complete variable domain reads EPEVTQTPSHQVTQMGQEVILRCVPISNHLYFYWYRQILGQKVEFLVSFYNNEISEKSEIFDDQFSVERPDGSNFTLKIRSTKLEDSAMYFCASSDPAVEGYTFGSGTRLTVV.

CDR3: CASSNSQETQYF. The CDR3 DNA sequence: TGCGCCAGCAGCAACAGCCAAGAGACCCAGTACTTC. The chain uses TRBV5-1 and TRBJ2-5; no firm D call. The CDR3 has 12 amino acids. V was clipped by 4 bases and J by 1 base, with 5 bases between them. Germline CDR1 and CDR2: SGHRS and YFSETQ.

The V gene is TRBV7-9, the J gene TRBJ2-5, with D unresolved. CDR3 length equals 14 residues. V was shortened by 3 bases and J by 4 bases, with 12 bases between the two germline ends. Looked up from germline, CDR1 is SEHNR and CDR2 is FQNEAQ (reference sequence). The CDR3 bases are TGTGCCAGCAGCTTGGCTATGGGAAGAGAGACCCAGTACTTC. Its translation: CASSLAMGRETQYF. The whole variable domain, filled in from reference TRBV7-9 and TRBJ2-5, reads DTGVSQNPRHKITKRGQNVTFRCDPISEHNRLYWYRQTLGQGPEFLTYFQNEAQLEKSRLLSDRFSAERPKGSFSTLEIQRTEQGDSAMYLCASSLAMGRETQYFGPGTRLLVL.

This clone was seen a single time. V usage is TRBV18 and J usage is TRBJ2-2; TRBD2 agrees at 9 bases. This CDR3 contains 19 residues. CDR1 is KGHSH and CDR2 is LQKENI in the germline V gene. Trimming took 3 bases from V and 4 from J; bases not matched to a gene: 15. The CDR3 coding sequence is TGTGCCAGCTCACCGAGAATTGTTAGCGGGAGCCGAGGCACCGGGGAGCTGTTTTTT. Encoded protein: CASSPRIVSGSRGTGELFF.

The rearrangement joins TRBV27 to TRBJ2-1; TRBD2 agrees at 7 bases. Germline V CDR1 and CDR2: MNHEY, SMNVEV (reference sequence). The CDR3 covers 14 residues. After removal of 5 bases from V and 7 bases from J, the junction contained 8 bases not matched to a gene. DNA for the CDR3: TGTGCCAGCAGTGCCCTGGGACTAAGGAATGAGCAGTTCTTC. The encoded protein is CASSALGLRNEQFF.

The chain is built from TRBV10-1 and TRBJ2-1, with 7 bases lining up with TRBD2. The germline V gene has CDR1 WNHNN and CDR2 SYGVQD (reference sequence). Losses at the gene ends were 2 bases for V and 15 bases for J; bases not matched to a gene: 7. This CDR3 is built from 12 residues. The CDR3 spells CASSETSGRAFF. CDR3 DNA sequence: TGCGCCAGCAGTGAGACATCGGGGAGGGCGTTCTTC.

V gene TRBV28 combines with J gene TRBJ1-5, with a weak D call TRBD1 (6 bases). This CDR3 region has 17 residues. V lost 11 bases and J lost 2, with 25 bases in between. Germline-derived CDR1 and CDR2 are MDHEN and SYDVKM. The CDR3 bases are TGTGCCTGGGACCCTGGCAGACGGGGACAAGGCAATCAGCCCCAGCATTTT. Translating it yields CAWDPGRRGQGNQPQHF.

The genes are TRBV11-2 and TRBJ1-2, with a possible D match to TRBD1 (6 bases). The CDR3 totals 14 residues. Germline V CDR1 and CDR2: SGHAT, FQNNGV. V was shortened by 5 bases and J by 7 bases, with 17 bases between the two germline ends. The CDR3 DNA sequence: TGTGCCAGCAGCCCTCCGAAAGACAGGAGTGGCTACACCTTC. It codes for CASSPPKDRSGYTF.

V usage is TRBV7-8 and J usage is TRBJ1-4; maybe TRBD1 (5 bases). The CDR3 length is 18 residues. Trimming stripped 5 bases from V and 5 bases from J, with 24 bases between. CDR1 and CDR2 from the germline V gene are SGHVS and FQNEAQ. In DNA form, the CDR3 reads TGTGCCAGCAGCGGCAGGGACGGACCCTACCCATTCAATGAAAAACTGTTTTTT. Its translation is CASSGRDGPYPFNEKLFF.

The genes are TRBV28 and TRBJ1-2; tentative D call: TRBD1 (6 bases). V was trimmed by 5 bases and J by 3 bases, leaving 16 bases between them. This CDR3 spans 15 amino acids. CDR1 MDHEN and CDR2 SYDVKM come from the germline V gene. CDR3 residues: CASSLRGGGYYGYTF. The CDR3 DNA reads TGTGCCAGCAGTCTTCGGGGGGGCGGATACTATGGCTACACCTTC.

The V call is TRBV13, the J call TRBJ2-6; D might be TRBD1 (5 bases). Trimming cost V 5 bases and J 2 bases, with 7 bases left between them. The CDR3 is 14 residues long. The germline V gene encodes CDR1 PRHDT and CDR2 FYEKMQ (reference sequence). The CDR3 sequence: CASSAGTGANVLTF. The CDR3 bases are TGTGCCAGCAGCGCAGGGACTGGGGCCAACGTCCTGACTTTC.

This clone has ten or more counts. The V and J genes are TRBV19 and TRBJ1-1; D is unclear. Looked up from germline, CDR1 is LNHDA and CDR2 is SQIVND (reference sequence). V was clipped by 3 bases and J by 7 bases, with 9 bases between them. The CDR3 contains 12 residues. The DNA of the CDR3 is TGTGCCAGTAGTATTCGATTGGGTGAAGCTTTCTTT. Protein sequence: CASSIRLGEAFF.

The chain carries TRBV19 and TRBJ2-1, with D uncertain. The CDR3 extends over 12 amino acids. The germline V gene encodes CDR1 LNHDA and CDR2 SQIVND (reference sequence). V was pared by 7 bases and J by 12 bases, with 16 bases between. In DNA, the CDR3 is TGTGCCAGTACGAATGCTCGATTAGGGCAGTTCTTC. Translating gives CASTNARLGQFF. Together with reference TRBV19 and TRBJ2-1, the CDR3 gives the full variable domain: DGGITQSPKYLFRKEGQNVTLSCEQNLNHDAMYWYRQDPGQGLRLIYYSQIVNDFQKGDIAEGYSVSREKKESFPLTVTSAQKNPTAFYLCASTNARLGQFFGPGTRLTVL.

In this sample, this clone turned up once. A much larger clone lies a single base off, so this may be a read error. Different DNA sequences within this sample yield the same CDR3. The chain combines TRBV18 with TRBJ1-1, with 7 bases aligning to TRBD1. The V gene end was trimmed by 1 base and the J gene end by 2 bases; junction bases not matched to a gene: 1. Germline assignment: CDR1 KGHSH and CDR2 LQKENI. The CDR3 runs 14 residues. This chain's CDR3 is CASSPQGANTEAFF. The CDR3 DNA sequence: TGTGCCAGCTCACCACAGGGGGCTAACACTGAAGCTTTCTTT.

This clone was counted once. The CDR3 DNA follows: TGTGCCAGCAGTGACGTGGGCTCCTACAATGAGCAGTTCTTC. Protein: CASSDVGSYNEQFF. V gene TRBV2 combines with J gene TRBJ2-1; D is uncertain. Germline V gene lookup returns CDR1 SNHLY and CDR2 FYNNEI. This CDR3 contains 14 residues. V was trimmed by 3 bases and J by 0 bases, leaving 6 bases between them. The full variable domain, rest sourced from reference TRBV2 and TRBJ2-1, is EPEVTQTPSHQVTQMGQEVILRCVPISNHLYFYWYRQILGQKVEFLVSFYNNEISEKSEIFDDQFSVERPDGSNFTLKIRSTKLEDSAMYFCASSDVGSYNEQFFGPGTRLTVL.

This sequence joins TRBV19 and TRBJ2-7, with 11 nucleotides matching TRBD2. Germline assignment: CDR1 LNHDA and CDR2 SQIVND (reference sequence). The ends lost 4 bases at V and 2 bases at J; junction bases unmatched: 7. The CDR3 loop spans 16 amino acids. CDR3 DNA: TGTGCCAGTAGTAGAGGCCCGACTAGCGGGACCTACGAGCAGTACTTC. It specifies CASSRGPTSGTYEQYF.

CDR3 nucleotides: TGTGCCAGCAGCTTAAGTTTAGGGAATACGCAGTATTTT. Its translation is CASSLSLGNTQYF. The chain employs TRBV5-8 and TRBJ2-3, with D hard to call. The CDR3 is made up of 13 amino acids. Germline V CDR1 and CDR2: SGHTS, YDEGEE. Trimming took 2 bases from V and 7 from J, leaving 11 bases between them.

The chain joins TRBV2 to TRBJ2-1, with D possibly being TRBD2 (5 bases). The germline V gene has CDR1 SNHLY and CDR2 FYNNEI. The CDR3 has 15 residues. Between the trimmed V and J ends, which lost 5 bases and 7 bases, there was a span of 18 bases. CDR3 DNA: TGTGCCAGCAGTCCCCCCGGGCCCACGGGGAATGAGCAGTTCTTC. It encodes CASSPPGPTGNEQFF.

The rearrangement joins TRBV4-1 to TRBJ2-6; D is undetermined. Germline CDR1 MGHRA, CDR2 YSYEKL. Trimming left V 4 bases short and J 0 bases short, with 16 bases between. This CDR3 is built from 18 residues. CDR3 sequence (DNA): TGCGCCAGCAGCCCCCGGCAGAACCTACTCTCTGGGGCCAACGTCCTGACTTTC. Encoded protein: CASSPRQNLLSGANVLTF.

This clone was observed a single time. This chain uses TRBV7-3 with TRBJ2-2; D remains unclear. The ends were cut back, 1 base at V and 7 bases at J, with 19 bases in the middle. This CDR3 comprises 17 residues. The germline CDR1 and CDR2 sequences are SGHTA and FQGTGA. For the CDR3, the DNA is TGTGCCAGCAGCTTAATGGAGTCCCGAGGCCCGGACGGGGAGCTGTTTTTT. It codes for CASSLMESRGPDGELFF. Combining the CDR3 with reference TRBV7-3 and TRBJ2-2 gives the whole variable domain GAGVSQTPSNKVTEKGKYVELRCDPISGHTALYWYRQSLGQGPEFLIYFQGTGAADDSGLPNDRFFAVRPEGSVSTLKIQRTERGDSAVYLCASSLMESRGPDGELFFGEGSRLTVL.

The gene calls are TRBV7-8 and TRBJ2-3; weak D call: TRBD2 (6 bases). V was clipped by 5 bases and J by 4 bases, with 13 bases between them. Per germline, CDR1 SGHVS and CDR2 FQNEAQ. CDR3 length equals 14 residues. As DNA, the CDR3 is TGTGCCAGCAGCCTTAGGGAGGCGCCAGATACGCAGTATTTT. Its protein is CASSLREAPDTQYF. The full variable domain, completed using reference TRBV7-8 and TRBJ2-3, is GAGVSQSPRYKVAKRGQDVALRCDPISGHVSLFWYQQALGQGPEFLTYFQNEAQLDKSGLPSDRFFAERPEGSVSTLKIQRTQQEDSAVYLCASSLREAPDTQYFGPGTRLTVL.

The CDR3 is CASSWAGTSGTDTQYF. In DNA form, the CDR3 reads TGTGCCAGCAGCTGGGCCGGGACTAGCGGCACAGATACGCAGTATTTT. The V call is TRBV4-2, the J call TRBJ2-3; TRBD2 agrees at 10 bases. The CDR3 runs 16 residues. CDR1 is LGHNA, CDR2 YNFKEQ, per germline. The ends lost 5 bases at V and 1 base at J; junction bases unmatched: 6.

DNA for the CDR3: TGTGCCAGTAGTATTTTGCCCCCTCCAACTAATGAAAAACTGTTTTTT. As protein: CASSILPPPTNEKLFF. The genes are TRBV19 and TRBJ1-4; no clear D gene. The V end was cut by 3 bases, the J end by 0 bases, with 11 bases between. Looked up from germline, CDR1 is LNHDA and CDR2 is SQIVND (reference sequence). CDR3 size: 16 residues. Looking up the rest from reference TRBV19 and TRBJ1-4 gives the full variable domain: DGGITQSPKYLFRKEGQNVTLSCEQNLNHDAMYWYRQDPGQGLRLIYYSQIVNDFQKGDIAEGYSVSREKKESFPLTVTSAQKNPTAFYLCASSILPPPTNEKLFFGSGTQLSVL.